This TCR beta chain emerged from a study of shared clonotypes between healthy human individuals. Naive CD45RA+ and memory CD45RA-negative subsets were split from CD4+ cells. Germline V lookup: CDR1 SNHLY, CDR2 FYNNEI. The CDR3 runs 14 residues. Trimming shortened V by 6 bases and J by 3 bases, and 14 bases separated the two germline ends. At deep level, the assay was performed. Assay used: immunoSEQ multiplex PCR; TCRdb lists only in-frame clones, some missing. The sample consists of some 2,000,000 clones, roughly 95% of them appearing once. This clone was counted once. Sequences were obtained from naive CD4+ T cells sorted from blood. As for subset: CD45RA+ positively selected. V is TRBV2 and J is TRBJ1-1; no firm D call. The origin of this receptor is a young man in good health. CDR3 DNA sequence: TGTGCCAGCAGAACACAAAACGGATACACTGAAGCTTTCTTT. Translating it yields CASRTQNGYTEAFF.